The 32 T cell receptor beta chains below all came from one sample that was sequenced in a study of T cell changes during pregnancy in multiple sclerosis. Sequencing was performed with immunoSEQ multiplex PCR; in TCRdb, only in-frame clones are kept and a portion is missing. This table has about 75,000 clones, 94% appearing once. This specimen was CD4+ T cells from peripheral blood mononuclear cells, taken after pregnancy. The receptor source for this set is a female donor with multiple sclerosis, enrolled in a pregnancy study.

The V call is TRBV27, the J call TRBJ2-7; TRBD2 matches at 7 bases. The V gene's germline CDR1 is MNHEY and CDR2 SMNVEV (reference sequence). CDR3 length equals 18 residues. After removal of 5 bases from V and 2 bases from J, the junction contained 18 bases not matched to a gene. The CDR3 loop reads CASSLKGSSGITPYEQYF. The DNA of the CDR3 is TGTGCCAGCAGTCTAAAAGGGTCAAGCGGGATTACACCCTACGAGCAGTACTTC.

This chain links TRBV5-1 with TRBJ2-1; 7 bases align to TRBD2. CDR3 length: 16 amino acids. The germline CDR1 and CDR2 sequences are SGHRS and YFSETQ. Trimming took 4 bases from V and 7 from J; bases not matched to a gene: 14. This CDR3 is CASSDLRSGKLNEQFF. CDR3 in DNA: TGCGCCAGCAGCGACCTTCGGAGCGGGAAGTTGAATGAGCAGTTCTTC. The whole variable domain, filled in from reference TRBV5-1 and TRBJ2-1, reads KAGVTQTPRYLIKTRGQQVTLSCSPISGHRSVSWYQQTPGQGLQFLFEYFSETQRNKGNFPGRFSGRQFSNSRSEMNVSTLELGDSALYLCASSDLRSGKLNEQFFGPGTRLTVL.

The rearrangement links TRBV29-1 to TRBJ2-1; D might be TRBD2 (6 bases). Germline CDR1 is SQVTM and CDR2 is ANQGSEA. The ends were cut back, 4 bases at V and 8 bases at J, with 15 bases in the middle. The CDR3 runs to 13 residues. Written as DNA, the CDR3 is TGCAGCGTTGGAATCGGGGGAGATCATGAGCAGTTCTTC. Its translation: CSVGIGGDHEQFF.

This sequence joins TRBV27 and TRBJ2-7; 7 nucleotides line up with TRBD2. V shed 3 bases and J 6 bases; nucleotides not matched to a gene: 5. In germline, CDR1 is MNHEY, CDR2 SMNVEV (reference sequence). The CDR3 consists of 13 residues. CDR3 in DNA: TGTGCCAGCAGTTTGCGGGAGAGAGTCGAGCAGTACTTC. Translation gives CASSLRERVEQYF.

J is TRBJ1-4 and V is TRBV5-4; D is undetermined. Germline V gene data show CDR1 as SGHNT and CDR2 as YYREEE (reference sequence). This CDR3 contains 13 residues. The V end was cut by 4 bases, the J end by 4 bases, with 8 bases between. CDR3 amino acids: CASSDSGNEKLFF. As DNA, the CDR3 is TGTGCCAGCAGCGATTCAGGTAATGAAAAACTGTTTTTT.

The chain recombines TRBV25-1 with TRBJ1-1; unclear D gene. In germline, CDR1 is MGHDK, CDR2 SYGVNS. The CDR3 totals 12 residues. V dropped 3 bases and J dropped 4 bases, with 6 bases sitting between them. In DNA form, the CDR3 reads TGTGCCAGCAGTGATCGGGTCACTGAAGCTTTCTTT. Its protein is CASSDRVTEAFF.

This clone was recorded only once. V usage is TRBV19 and J usage is TRBJ1-1; perhaps TRBD1 as D (5 bases). Per the germline V gene, CDR1 is LNHDA and CDR2 is SQIVND (reference sequence). There are 14 residues in the CDR3. Trimming pared 2 bases from V and 6 bases from J, leaving 13 bases between. The CDR3 region has the DNA TGTGCCAGTAGTATAATAGGACAAATAGCTGAAGCTTTCTTT. Translation gives CASSIIGQIAEAFF.

The sample holds many counts of this clone. The gene calls are TRBV5-5 and TRBJ2-1; perhaps TRBD2 as D (5 bases). The CDR3 has 12 amino acids. The V gene's germline CDR1 is SGHKS and CDR2 YYEKEE (reference sequence). Trimming shortened V by 5 bases and J by 8 bases, and 11 bases separated the two germline ends. The CDR3 here is CASRLTGDEQFF. CDR3 nucleotides: TGTGCCAGCAGGTTGACCGGGGATGAGCAGTTCTTC.

Notes on this clone: Distinct nucleotide sequences in the sample also encode this CDR3. This rearrangement joins TRBV19 to TRBJ2-2; D is possibly TRBD1 (6 bases). Deletions cut 6 bases from V and 0 bases from J, with 11 bases between. Per the germline V gene, CDR1 is LNHDA and CDR2 is SQIVND (reference sequence). This CDR3 spans 15 amino acids. The CDR3 here is CASSRTGTNTGELFF. The CDR3 DNA is TGTGCCAGTAGCAGAACAGGGACGAACACCGGGGAGCTGTTTTTT.

V is TRBV18 and J is TRBJ1-2; D remains unclear. The germline gives CDR1 KGHSH, CDR2 LQKENI. Trimming took off 2 bases at V and 1 base at J, with 11 bases between the two ends. The length of the CDR3 is 15 residues. The CDR3 DNA is TGTGCCAGCTCACCAGGGCTCGGGGTTAACTATGGCTACACCTTC. It specifies CASSPGLGVNYGYTF.

CDR3 nucleotide sequence: TGTGCCAGCAGTATAGGACAGCTTGAAAACATTCAGTACTTC. This codes for CASSIGQLENIQYF. V is TRBV2 and J is TRBJ2-4, with D possibly being TRBD1 (6 bases). The CDR3 consists of 14 residues. The V and J ends lost 5 bases and 5 bases respectively, with 13 bases between them. Looked up from germline, CDR1 is SNHLY and CDR2 is FYNNEI.

The chain combines TRBV5-1 with TRBJ2-1; 13 positions agree with TRBD2. CDR1 SGHRS and CDR2 YFSETQ come from the germline V gene. With 0 bases clipped from V and 7 bases from J, the junction kept 4 bases outside the gene matches. The CDR3 length is 16 residues. The CDR3: CASSLELAGGKNEQFF. The CDR3 DNA reads TGCGCCAGCAGCTTGGAACTAGCGGGAGGGAAAAATGAGCAGTTCTTC.

The chain carries TRBV19 and TRBJ1-5; 7 bases line up with TRBD1. CDR1 and CDR2 (germline): LNHDA, SQIVND (reference sequence). This CDR3 comprises 16 residues. Trimming took 5 bases from V and 2 from J; bases not matched to a gene: 9. The CDR3 DNA follows: TGTGCCAGTAGTGCCGGGACAGTATATGGCAATCAGCCCCAGCATTTT. This translates into CASSAGTVYGNQPQHF.

The V gene is TRBV2, the J gene TRBJ2-1, with 11 bases fitting TRBD1. Germline values: CDR1 SNHLY, CDR2 FYNNEI. The CDR3 covers 16 residues. Germline trimming cut 6 bases from V and 1 base from J; bases unmatched to any gene: 5. CDR3 sequence (DNA): TGTGCCAGCAGGAGGACAGGGGGCATATCCTACAATGAGCAGTTCTTC. Translated, it gives CASRRTGGISYNEQFF.

This clone showed up just once. This rearrangement joins TRBV18 to TRBJ2-1, with D maybe TRBD1 (5 bases). V was clipped by 3 bases and J by 5 bases, with 14 bases between them. This CDR3 region has 15 residues. Germline lookup yields CDR1 KGHSH and CDR2 LQKENI. The chain's CDR3 is CASSPLTVLNNEQFF. CDR3 in DNA: TGTGCCAGCTCACCCTTGACAGTCCTGAACAATGAGCAGTTCTTC.

The chain couples TRBV9 to TRBJ2-2; 9 positions agree with TRBD2. The trim removed 3 bases at V and 6 bases at J, leaving 12 bases unmatched. CDR1 and CDR2 (germline): SGDLS, YYNGEE. CDR3 length equals 17 residues. The CDR3 DNA follows: TGTGCCAGCAGCGCCGCCGGAGCGGGAGGCATGGCCGGGGAGCTGTTTTTT. Translation gives CASSAAGAGGMAGELFF.

The chain employs TRBV7-2 and TRBJ1-5, with D possibly TRBD1 on 5 matching bases. There are 14 residues in the CDR3. V gave up 6 bases and J gave up 0 bases, with 9 bases separating them. Germline V gene lookup returns CDR1 SGHTA and CDR2 FQGNSA. DNA for the CDR3: TGTGCCAGCAGTCAAACAGGTAGCAATCAGCCCCAGCATTTT. It codes for CASSQTGSNQPQHF.

The chain joins TRBV28 to TRBJ1-2; 7 nucleotides line up with TRBD1. Germline-derived CDR1 and CDR2 are MDHEN and SYDVKM. Unmatched junction bases numbered 12, after V lost 10 bases and J lost 7 bases. The CDR3 consists of 13 residues. The CDR3: CATQKGDRVGYTF. CDR3 nucleotides: TGTGCCACCCAAAAGGGCGACAGGGTTGGCTACACCTTC.

The J gene is TRBJ2-5, the V gene TRBV23-1; tentative D call: TRBD2 (5 bases). TRBV23-1 is designated an ORF whose function remains uncertain. This CDR3 has 14 residues. Trimming took 7 bases from V and 2 from J, leaving 14 bases between them. CDR3 loop: CASTRREIQETQYF. In nucleotides, the CDR3 is TGCGCCAGCACTAGAAGGGAGATACAAGAGACCCAGTACTTC.

This chain connects TRBV7-3 to TRBJ1-1, with 10 nucleotides matching TRBD1. This CDR3 comprises 20 residues. J was trimmed by 0 bases and V by 2 bases; bases with no gene match: 15. The germline V gene encodes CDR1 SGHTA and CDR2 FQGTGA. The CDR3 DNA follows: TGTGCCAGCAGCTTAGATCGGGACAGGGGTTGGATAAGCATGAACACTGAAGCTTTCTTT. Translation gives CASSLDRDRGWISMNTEAFF. Filled out from reference TRBV7-3 and TRBJ1-1, the complete variable domain reads GAGVSQTPSNKVTEKGKYVELRCDPISGHTALYWYRQSLGQGPEFLIYFQGTGAADDSGLPNDRFFAVRPEGSVSTLKIQRTERGDSAVYLCASSLDRDRGWISMNTEAFFGQGTRLTVV.

The genes are TRBV25-1 and TRBJ1-4, with TRBD1 identical over 9 bases. Germline loops: CDR1 MGHDK, CDR2 SYGVNS. V shed 0 bases, J shed 8 bases, and the junction held 1 base outside the gene matches. This CDR3 is built from 14 residues. In nucleotides, the CDR3 is TGTGCCAGCAGTGAATATGGACAGGGGGAAAAACTGTTTTTT. Residues: CASSEYGQGEKLFF.

The CDR3 DNA sequence: TGTGCCAGCAGTACCCCAGGATTGGGCGATGAGCAGTTCTTC. Translation gives CASSTPGLGDEQFF. The chain joins TRBV28 to TRBJ2-1, with D unclear. CDR3 length: 14 residues. Germline CDR1 MDHEN, CDR2 SYDVKM. Trimming pared 5 bases from V and 8 bases from J, leaving 16 bases between.

This chain links TRBV6-6 with TRBJ1-5, with no clear D. The CDR3 length is 13 residues. Germline V gene sequence: CDR1 MNHNY, CDR2 SVGAGI (reference sequence). V shed 8 bases and J shed 4 bases, with 12 bases lying between them. The CDR3 spells CASHGRENQPQHF. CDR3 nucleotide sequence: TGTGCCAGCCACGGACGGGAAAATCAGCCCCAGCATTTT.

CDR3 DNA: TGTGCCAGTAGTAACCCTGGACAGAAGAACGAGCAGTACTTC. As protein: CASSNPGQKNEQYF. V is TRBV19 and J is TRBJ2-7; D might be TRBD1 (6 bases). CDR3 length equals 14 residues. The germline V gene has CDR1 LNHDA and CDR2 SQIVND (reference sequence). Trimming left V 4 bases short and J 5 bases short, with 15 bases between.

The chain is built from TRBV19 and TRBJ2-1; TRBD2 aligns across 8 bases. Trimming cost V 7 bases and J 2 bases; bases outside gene matches: 16. Germline V gene lookup returns CDR1 LNHDA and CDR2 SQIVND (reference sequence). This CDR3 is 18 amino acids long. The CDR3 sequence: CASTSLSGGPDAYNEQFF. CDR3 nucleotides: TGTGCCAGTACCTCTCTGTCGGGAGGGCCGGACGCCTACAATGAGCAGTTCTTC.

This rearrangement joins TRBV28 to TRBJ2-5; 10 nucleotides agree with TRBD2. Germline-derived CDR1 and CDR2 are MDHEN and SYDVKM. The CDR3 sequence is 17 residues long. With V trimmed by 4 bases and J by 4 bases, 12 bases remained unmatched. CDR3 sequence: CASSSTSGPLGGETQYF. In nucleotides, the CDR3 is TGTGCCAGCAGTTCGACTAGCGGGCCCCTGGGGGGAGAGACCCAGTACTTC.

This chain uses TRBV29-1 with TRBJ2-3; 11 positions match TRBD1. Germline CDR1 SQVTM, CDR2 ANQGSEA. This CDR3 spans 22 amino acids. J gave up 2 bases and V 2 bases, and 24 bases lay outside the gene matches. The CDR3 is CSVEKGQGGRLGSGDHTDTQYF. As DNA, the CDR3 is TGCAGCGTTGAAAAGGGACAGGGGGGACGCCTTGGATCCGGGGATCACACAGATACGCAGTATTTT.

Here the CDR3 DNA reads TGTGCCAGCAGCTATCGGGTCGGCCAGCCCCAGCATTTT. It encodes CASSYRVGQPQHF. V usage is TRBV6-6 and J usage is TRBJ1-5; D not certain. V shed 6 bases and J shed 7 bases, with 13 bases lying between them. CDR1 is MNHNY and CDR2 is SVGAGI in the germline V gene (reference sequence). This CDR3 has 13 amino acids.

V gene TRBV9 combines with J gene TRBJ2-2; no definite D call. Germline V CDR1 and CDR2: SGDLS, YYNGEE. This CDR3 spans 17 amino acids. The V end lost 2 bases, the J end lost 1 base, and 15 bases lay between the germline ends. CDR3 DNA: TGTGCCAGCAGCGTCGTACCAGTGGCTAGGAACACCGGGGAGCTGTTTTTT. Protein: CASSVVPVARNTGELFF.

J is TRBJ2-7 and V is TRBV5-1; the match to TRBD2 covers 7 bases. This CDR3 region has 14 residues. Germline CDR1 and CDR2: SGHRS and YFSETQ. V lost 4 bases and J lost 0; bases outside the gene matches: 4. CDR3 amino acids: CASSDLAASYEQYF. Here the CDR3 DNA reads TGCGCCAGCAGCGATCTAGCGGCCTCCTACGAGCAGTACTTC.

V usage is TRBV7-9 and J usage is TRBJ2-2, with 8 bases matching TRBD2. CDR3 length: 16 amino acids. Germline CDR1 SEHNR, CDR2 FQNEAQ (reference sequence). V shed 4 bases, J shed 4 bases, and the junction held 8 bases outside the gene matches. As DNA, the CDR3 is TGTGCCAGCAGCTCTACTCCGGGAGGGTTCACCGGGGAGCTGTTTTTT. Its translation is CASSSTPGGFTGELFF.

The chain recombines TRBV19 with TRBJ2-5, with 7 bases matching TRBD2. With 9 bases clipped from V and 2 bases from J, the junction kept 9 bases outside the gene matches. Germline-derived CDR1 and CDR2 are LNHDA and SQIVND (reference sequence). This CDR3 has 14 residues. DNA for the CDR3: TGTGCCAGCCGACCATCTAGCGGACAAGAGACCCAGTACTTC. As protein: CASRPSSGQETQYF.